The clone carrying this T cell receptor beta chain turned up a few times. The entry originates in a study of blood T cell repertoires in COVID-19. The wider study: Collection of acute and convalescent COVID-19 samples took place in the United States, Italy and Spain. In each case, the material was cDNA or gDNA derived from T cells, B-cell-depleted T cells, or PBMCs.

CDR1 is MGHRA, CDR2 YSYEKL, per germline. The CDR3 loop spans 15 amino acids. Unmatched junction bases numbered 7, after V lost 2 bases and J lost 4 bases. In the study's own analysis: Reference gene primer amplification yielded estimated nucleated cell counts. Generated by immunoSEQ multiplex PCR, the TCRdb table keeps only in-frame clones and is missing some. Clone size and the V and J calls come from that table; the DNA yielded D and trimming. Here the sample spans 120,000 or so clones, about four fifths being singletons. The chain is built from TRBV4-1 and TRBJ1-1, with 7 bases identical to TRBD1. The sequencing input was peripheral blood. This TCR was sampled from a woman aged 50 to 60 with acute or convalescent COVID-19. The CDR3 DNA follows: TGCGCCAGCAGCCAAATAGACAGGGTATCCACTGAAGCTTTCTTT. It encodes CASSQIDRVSTEAFF.